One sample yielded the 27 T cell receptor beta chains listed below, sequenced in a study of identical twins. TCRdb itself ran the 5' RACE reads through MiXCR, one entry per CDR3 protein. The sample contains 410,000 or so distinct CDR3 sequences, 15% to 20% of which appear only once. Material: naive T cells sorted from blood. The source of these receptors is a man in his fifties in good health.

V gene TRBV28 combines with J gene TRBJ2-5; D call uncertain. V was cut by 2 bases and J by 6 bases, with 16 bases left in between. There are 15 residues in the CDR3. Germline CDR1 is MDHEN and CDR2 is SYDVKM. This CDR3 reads CASSLGVAAVKTQYF. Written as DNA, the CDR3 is TGTGCCAGCAGTTTAGGAGTCGCGGCGGTAAAGACCCAGTACTTC. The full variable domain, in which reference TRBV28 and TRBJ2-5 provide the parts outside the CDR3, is DVKVTQSSRYLVKRTGEKVFLECVQDMDHENMFWYRQDPGLGLRLIYFSYDVKMKEKGDIPEGYSVSREKKERFSLILESASTNQTSMYLCASSLGVAAVKTQYFGPGTRLLVL.

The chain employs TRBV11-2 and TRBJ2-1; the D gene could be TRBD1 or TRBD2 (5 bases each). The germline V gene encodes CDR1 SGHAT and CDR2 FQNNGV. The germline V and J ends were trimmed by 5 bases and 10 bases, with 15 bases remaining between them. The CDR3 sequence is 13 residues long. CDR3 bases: TGTGCCAGCAGCCTAAACCCGGGGCGGGAGCAGTTCTTC. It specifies CASSLNPGREQFF.

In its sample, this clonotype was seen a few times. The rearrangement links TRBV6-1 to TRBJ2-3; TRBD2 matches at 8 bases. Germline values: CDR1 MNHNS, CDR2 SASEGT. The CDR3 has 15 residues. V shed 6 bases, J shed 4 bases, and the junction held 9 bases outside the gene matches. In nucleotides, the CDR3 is TGTGCCAGCAGCCTCGGGGGGGCTCGACCAGATACGCAGTATTTT. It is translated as CASSLGGARPDTQYF.

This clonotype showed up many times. CDR3 residues: CASEILGPWGEQYF. DNA of the CDR3: TGTGCCAGCGAGATCCTGGGCCCTTGGGGGGAGCAGTACTTC. The chain employs TRBV21-1 and TRBJ2-7; the tabulated D call, TRBD2, remains unverified against the DNA. TRBV21-1 is labeled a pseudogene. The CDR3 covers 14 residues.

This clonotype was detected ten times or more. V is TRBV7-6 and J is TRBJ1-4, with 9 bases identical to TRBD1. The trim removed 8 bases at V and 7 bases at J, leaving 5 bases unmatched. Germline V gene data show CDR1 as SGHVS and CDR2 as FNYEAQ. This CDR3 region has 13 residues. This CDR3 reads CASGEDRGEKLFF. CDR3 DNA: TGTGCCAGCGGCGAGGACAGGGGTGAAAAACTGTTTTTT.

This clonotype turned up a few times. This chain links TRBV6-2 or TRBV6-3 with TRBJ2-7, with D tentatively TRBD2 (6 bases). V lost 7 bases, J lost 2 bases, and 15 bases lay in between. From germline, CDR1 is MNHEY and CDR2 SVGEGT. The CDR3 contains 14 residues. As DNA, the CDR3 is TGTGCCAGCACCCCGGGACTTCCAACCTACGAGCAGTACTTC. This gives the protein CASTPGLPTYEQYF.

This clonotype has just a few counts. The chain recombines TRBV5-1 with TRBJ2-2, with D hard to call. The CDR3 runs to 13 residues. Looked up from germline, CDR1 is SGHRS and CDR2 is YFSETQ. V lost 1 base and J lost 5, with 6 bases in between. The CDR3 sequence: CASSLYATGELFF. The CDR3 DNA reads TGCGCCAGCAGCTTGTATGCGACCGGGGAGCTGTTTTTT.

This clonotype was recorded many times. The chain's CDR3 is CATSRWDRGHEQYF. CDR3 nucleotide sequence: TGTGCCACCAGCAGATGGGACAGGGGCCACGAGCAGTACTTC. The rearrangement links TRBV15 to TRBJ2-7; 10 bases match TRBD1. The CDR3 consists of 14 residues. V lost 2 bases and J lost 5; bases outside the gene matches: 3. CDR1 is LNHNV and CDR2 is YYDKDF in the germline V gene (reference sequence).

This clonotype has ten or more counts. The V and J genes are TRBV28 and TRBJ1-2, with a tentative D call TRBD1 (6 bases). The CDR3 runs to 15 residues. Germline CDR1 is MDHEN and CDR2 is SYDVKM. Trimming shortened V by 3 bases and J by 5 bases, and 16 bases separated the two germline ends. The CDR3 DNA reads TGTGCCAGCAGTTTGCTGTTTGGGGGCGCTTATGGCTACACCTTC. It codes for CASSLLFGGAYGYTF.

CDR3 protein: CASSFMGTSPYNEQFF. As DNA, the CDR3 is TGTGCCAGCAGTTTTATGGGGACTAGCCCCTACAATGAGCAGTTCTTC. The chain combines TRBV28 with TRBJ2-1; the match to TRBD2 covers 9 bases. J gave up 2 bases and V 3 bases, and 5 bases lay outside the gene matches. The germline gives CDR1 MDHEN, CDR2 SYDVKM. CDR3 length equals 16 residues.

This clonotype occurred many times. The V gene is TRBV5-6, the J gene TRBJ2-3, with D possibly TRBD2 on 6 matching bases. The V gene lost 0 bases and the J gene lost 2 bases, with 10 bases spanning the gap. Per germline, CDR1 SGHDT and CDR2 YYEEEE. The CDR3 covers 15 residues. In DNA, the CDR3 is TGTGCCAGCAGCTTGGAACGGGACTCCACAGATACGCAGTATTTT. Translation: CASSLERDSTDTQYF.

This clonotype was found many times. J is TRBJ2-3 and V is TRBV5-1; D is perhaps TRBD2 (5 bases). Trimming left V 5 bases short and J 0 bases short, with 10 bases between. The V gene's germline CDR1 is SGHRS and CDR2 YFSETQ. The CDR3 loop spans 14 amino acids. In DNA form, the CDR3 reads TGCGCCAGCAGGACGGACTCTAGCACAGATACGCAGTATTTT. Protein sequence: CASRTDSSTDTQYF. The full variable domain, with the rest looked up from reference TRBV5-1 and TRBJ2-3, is KAGVTQTPRYLIKTRGQQVTLSCSPISGHRSVSWYQQTPGQGLQFLFEYFSETQRNKGNFPGRFSGRQFSNSRSEMNVSTLELGDSALYLCASRTDSSTDTQYFGPGTRLTVL.

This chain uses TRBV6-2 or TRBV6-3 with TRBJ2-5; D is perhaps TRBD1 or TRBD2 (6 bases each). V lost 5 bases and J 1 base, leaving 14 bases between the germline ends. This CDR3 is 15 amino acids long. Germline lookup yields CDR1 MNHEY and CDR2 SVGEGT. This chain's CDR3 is CASSTRGQAQETQYF. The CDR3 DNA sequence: TGTGCCAGCAGTACCCGGGGGCAGGCCCAAGAGACCCAGTACTTC.

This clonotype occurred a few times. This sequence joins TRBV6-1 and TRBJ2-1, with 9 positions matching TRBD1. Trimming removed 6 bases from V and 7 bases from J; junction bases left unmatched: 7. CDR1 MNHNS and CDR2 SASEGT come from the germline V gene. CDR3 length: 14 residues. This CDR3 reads CASRPDRGLNEQFF. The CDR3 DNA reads TGTGCCAGCAGGCCGGACAGGGGTCTTAATGAGCAGTTCTTC.

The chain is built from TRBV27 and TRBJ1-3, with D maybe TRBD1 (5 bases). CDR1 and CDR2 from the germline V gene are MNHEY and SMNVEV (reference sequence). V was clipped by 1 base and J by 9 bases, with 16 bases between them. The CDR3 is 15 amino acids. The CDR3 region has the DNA TGTGCCAGCAGTTTATTTGCAGGGAATTTCGGCACCATATATTTT. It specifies CASSLFAGNFGTIYF.

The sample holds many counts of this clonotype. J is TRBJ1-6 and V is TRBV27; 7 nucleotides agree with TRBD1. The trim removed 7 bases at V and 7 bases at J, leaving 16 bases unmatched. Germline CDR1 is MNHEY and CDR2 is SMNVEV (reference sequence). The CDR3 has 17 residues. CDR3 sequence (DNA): TGTGCCAGCACCTCAGACAGGGACTTATGGGGGAATTCACCCCTCCACTTT. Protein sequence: CASTSDRDLWGNSPLHF.

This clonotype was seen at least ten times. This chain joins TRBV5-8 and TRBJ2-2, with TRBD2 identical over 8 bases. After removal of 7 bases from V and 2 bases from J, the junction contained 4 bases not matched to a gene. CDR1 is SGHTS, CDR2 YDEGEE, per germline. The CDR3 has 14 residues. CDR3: CASHTSGNTGELFF. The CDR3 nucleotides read TGTGCCAGCCATACTAGCGGCAACACCGGGGAGCTGTTTTTT.

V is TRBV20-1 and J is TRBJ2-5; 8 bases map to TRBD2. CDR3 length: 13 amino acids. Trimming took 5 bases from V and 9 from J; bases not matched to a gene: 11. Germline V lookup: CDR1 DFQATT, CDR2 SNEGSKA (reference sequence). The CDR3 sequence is CSAPMTSAPAQYF. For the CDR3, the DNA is TGCAGTGCTCCTATGACTAGCGCTCCGGCCCAGTACTTC.

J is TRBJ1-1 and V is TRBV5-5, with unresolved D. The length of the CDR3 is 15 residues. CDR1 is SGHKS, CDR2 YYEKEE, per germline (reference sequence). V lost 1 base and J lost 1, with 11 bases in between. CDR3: CASSLSSTKNTEAFF. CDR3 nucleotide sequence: TGTGCCAGCAGCTTGTCCAGCACTAAGAACACTGAAGCTTTCTTT.

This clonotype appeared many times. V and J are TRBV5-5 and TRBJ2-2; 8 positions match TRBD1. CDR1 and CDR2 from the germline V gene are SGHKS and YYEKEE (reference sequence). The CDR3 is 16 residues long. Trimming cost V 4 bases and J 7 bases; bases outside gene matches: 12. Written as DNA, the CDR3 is TGTGCCAGCAGCCCTGGCAGGGGGCAGGGGTACGGGGAGCTGTTTTTT. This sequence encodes CASSPGRGQGYGELFF.

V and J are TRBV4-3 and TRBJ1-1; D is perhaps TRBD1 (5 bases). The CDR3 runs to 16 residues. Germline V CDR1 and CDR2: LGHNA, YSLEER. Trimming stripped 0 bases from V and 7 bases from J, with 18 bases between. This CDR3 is CASSQDWGSGKDEAFF. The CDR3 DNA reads TGCGCCAGCAGCCAAGATTGGGGCAGCGGGAAGGATGAAGCTTTCTTT.

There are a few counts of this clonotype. This CDR3 is CSARLGTSGDTQYF. The DNA for the CDR3 is TGCAGTGCTAGATTAGGCACCAGCGGGGATACGCAGTATTTT. V and J are TRBV20-1 and TRBJ2-3; tentatively, D is TRBD2 (6 bases). Germline V gives CDR1 DFQATT, CDR2 SNEGSKA (reference sequence). CDR3 length: 14 residues. Trimming cost V 2 bases and J 6 bases, with 15 bases left between them.

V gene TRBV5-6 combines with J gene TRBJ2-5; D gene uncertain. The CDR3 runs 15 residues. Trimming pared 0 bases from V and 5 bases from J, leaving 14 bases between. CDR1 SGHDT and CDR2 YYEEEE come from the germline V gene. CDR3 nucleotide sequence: TGTGCCAGCAGCTTGGCTACGGGCCCGCGGGAGACCCAGTACTTC. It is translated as CASSLATGPRETQYF.

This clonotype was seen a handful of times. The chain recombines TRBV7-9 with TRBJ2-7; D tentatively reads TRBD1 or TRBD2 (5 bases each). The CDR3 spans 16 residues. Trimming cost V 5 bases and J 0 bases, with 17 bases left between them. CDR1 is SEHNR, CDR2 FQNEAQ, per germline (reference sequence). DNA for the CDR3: TGTGCCAGCAGCGGACTGAGGGGCCTGGACTCCTACGAGCAGTACTTC. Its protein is CASSGLRGLDSYEQYF.

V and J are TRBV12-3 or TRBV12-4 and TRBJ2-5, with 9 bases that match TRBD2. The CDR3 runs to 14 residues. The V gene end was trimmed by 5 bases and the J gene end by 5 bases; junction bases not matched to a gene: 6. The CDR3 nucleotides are TGTGCCAGCAGTCTCGGGACTAGCCAGGAGACCCAGTACTTC. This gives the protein CASSLGTSQETQYF.

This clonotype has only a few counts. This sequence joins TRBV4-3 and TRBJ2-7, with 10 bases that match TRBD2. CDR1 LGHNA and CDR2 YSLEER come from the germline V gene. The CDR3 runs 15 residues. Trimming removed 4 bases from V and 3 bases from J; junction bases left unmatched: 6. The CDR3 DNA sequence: TGCGCCAGCAGCCCTCTAGCGGGGGCCGACTACGAGCAGTACTTC. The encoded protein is CASSPLAGADYEQYF.

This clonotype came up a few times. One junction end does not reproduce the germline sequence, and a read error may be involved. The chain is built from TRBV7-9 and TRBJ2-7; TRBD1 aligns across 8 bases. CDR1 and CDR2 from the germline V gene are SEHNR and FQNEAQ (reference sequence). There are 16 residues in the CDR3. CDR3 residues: CASSPPGQALSHEQYF. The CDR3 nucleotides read TGTGCCAGCAGCCCTCCGGGACAGGCTCTCTCCCACGAGCAGTACTTC. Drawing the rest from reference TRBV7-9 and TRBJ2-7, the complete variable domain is DTGVSQNPRHKITKRGQNVTFRCDPISEHNRLYWYRQTLGQGPEFLTYFQNEAQLEKSRLLSDRFSAERPKGSFSTLEIQRTEQGDSAMYLCASSPPGQALSHEQYFGPGTRLTVT.